Listed below are T cell receptor beta chains from one sample, sequenced in a study of OX40 agonist ivuxolimab in advanced cancers. The table came from immunoSEQ multiplex PCR; TCRdb's copy has only in-frame clones and leaves some out. The sample contains about 100,000 clones, under 95% of which appear only once. Sample: CD4+ or CD8+ T cells sorted from blood, taken in a trial of the OX40 agonist ivuxolimab. Receptor source: an adult with an advanced solid tumor such as melanoma, head and neck, liver or kidney cancer. The CDR3 runs from the conserved cysteine through the conserved F or W. A D gene is named only where the DNA matches it firmly. Where a row states a size, it is once, few, many or the class of an expanded clone; other rows omit it.

>13|TRBD1|TRBJ1-4|-|TRBV28
TGTGCCAGCAGCGAGACAGGGAGTGAAAAACTGTTTTTT
CASSETGSEKLFF
>14|-|TRBJ2-6|-|TRBV28
TGTGCCACTGATGGGGGCGCTGGGGCCAACGTCCTGACTTTC
CATDGGAGANVLTF
>19|TRBD2|TRBJ2-5|-|TRBV30
TGTGCCTGGATTCTCGGCTTCGGTAAACAAGCGGGACGGCAAGAGACCCAGTACTTC
CAWILGFGKQAGRQETQYF
>15|TRBD1|TRBJ1-6|once|TRBV7-9
TGTGCCAGCAGCTCGGGACAGGGGAATAATTCACCCCTCCACTTT
CASSSGQGNNSPLHF
>13|-|TRBJ2-5|few|TRBV10-2
TGCGCCAGTAGAGGCCTGTTAGAGGGGACCCAGTACTTC
CASRGLLEGTQYF
>15|TRBD2|TRBJ2-3|-|TRBV29-1
TGCAGCGTTGGGGAAGCGGGAGGGCCCTCAGATACGCAGTATTTT
CSVGEAGGPSDTQYF
>14|-|TRBJ1-6|-|TRBV6-5
TGTGCCAGCAGTGACAGCTCCTATAATTCACCCCTCCACTTT
CASSDSSYNSPLHF
>15|-|TRBJ1-4|-|TRBV21-1
TGTGCCAGCAGCAAACCTCGTGCAACTAATGAAAAACTGTTTTTT
CASSKPRATNEKLFF
>16|TRBD2|TRBJ2-1|once|TRBV6-7
TGTGCCAGCAGGGCCTCCGGGACTAGCAGTTACAATGAGCAGTTCTTC
CASRASGTSSYNEQFF
>15|-|TRBJ1-4|-|TRBV5-1
TGCGCCAGCAGCTCGATAACAGGGAATAATGAAAAACTGTTTTTT
CASSSITGNNEKLFF
>15|-|TRBJ1-1|-|TRBV19
TGTGCCAGTAGAAGTATCGGGGCGAAGTCCTTTGAAGCTTTCTTT
CASRSIGAKSFEAFF
>12|-|TRBJ2-7|-|TRBV5-1
TGCGCCAGCAGCTCAGGGGAGGGCGAGCAGTACTTC
CASSSGEGEQYF
>15|-|TRBJ2-2|once|TRBV5-8
TGTGCCAGCAGCCTCAGGCGGGCCAACACCGGGGAGCTGTTTTTT
CASSLRRANTGELFF
>14|TRBD1|TRBJ2-7|-|TRBV7-8
TGTGCCAGCAGCCCGGGACAGAGGTCCTACGAGCAGTACTTC
CASSPGQRSYEQYF
>14|-|TRBJ1-5|-|TRBV7-2
TGTGCCAGCAGCTTAGTGTCGCAGGGTCAGCCCCAGCATTTT
CASSLVSQGQPQHF
>17|TRBD2|TRBJ2-1|-|TRBV27
TGTGCCAGCAGTTTAATTGGGGGTAGCGGGAGCTGGAATGAGCAGTTCTTC
CASSLIGGSGSWNEQFF
>16|-|TRBJ1-4|-|TRBV18
TGTGCCAGCTCACAGCCCCCGGGCACAACTAATGAAAAACTGTTTTTT
CASSQPPGTTNEKLFF
>16|TRBD2|TRBJ2-3|-|TRBV5-8
TGTGCCAGCAGCACCGGACTAGCGGGGGTCACAGATACGCAGTATTTT
CASSTGLAGVTDTQYF
>15|-|TRBJ2-7|-|TRBV5-4
TGTGCCAGCGAAAAGCTCCCGGCGACGAACTACGAGCAGTACTTC
CASEKLPATNYEQYF
>16|-|TRBJ2-1|-|TRBV29-1
TGCAGCGTTGAATCACCGGGGAGGGGGTTCTACAATGAGCAGTTCTTC
CSVESPGRGFYNEQFF
>16|-|TRBJ2-4|-|TRBV14
TGTGCCAGCAGCCAAGATTATATGACGGCGAAAAACATTCAGTACTTC
CASSQDYMTAKNIQYF
>15|TRBD1|TRBJ1-1|-|TRBV5-1
TGCGCCAGCAGCTTGGCGGGACAGAGTAACACTGAAGCTTTCTTT
CASSLAGQSNTEAFF
>14|TRBD2|TRBJ2-1|-|TRBV5-1
TGCGCCAGCAGCCTGCAGTCTAGCGGCGATGAGCAGTTCTTC
CASSLQSSGDEQFF
>15|TRBD2|TRBJ2-3|-|TRBV14
TGTGCCAGCAGCCAAACTAGCGGGAGAATAGATACGCAGTATTTT
CASSQTSGRIDTQYF
>16|TRBD1|TRBJ1-3|-|TRBV28
TGTGCCAGCAGCTCGACAGGGGAAGGCTCTGGAAACACCATATATTTT
CASSSTGEGSGNTIYF
>11|TRBD1|TRBJ2-1|-|TRBV28
TGTGCCAGCAGTCTCAGGACAGGGTGGTTCTTC
CASSLRTGWFF
>17|TRBD1|TRBJ2-1|once|TRBV11-2
TGTGCCAGCAGCTTAGATGGCGGGACAGGGGTAGTCAATGAGCAGTTCTTC
CASSLDGGTGVVNEQFF
>15|-|TRBJ2-7|-|TRBV28
TGTGCCAGCAGTTGGACACCATCAAGCTCCTACGAGCAGTACTTC
CASSWTPSSSYEQYF
>13|-|TRBJ1-5|-|TRBV18
TGTGCCAGCTCACCAGGGTCCAATCAGCCCCAGCATTTT
CASSPGSNQPQHF
>13|TRBD2|TRBJ2-1|-|TRBV7-2
TGTGCCAGCAGCCTGGGGGGGTTCGGTGAGCAGTTCTTC
CASSLGGFGEQFF
>15|-|TRBJ2-1|-|TRBV5-1
TGCGCCAGCAGCCTGACTACCACCGGCTACAATGAGCAGTTCTTC
CASSLTTTGYNEQFF
>15|TRBD2|TRBJ2-2|-|TRBV7-7
TGTGCCAGCAGCGAGAGCGGGAGAATGACCGGGGAGCTGTTTTTT
CASSESGRMTGELFF
>12|-|TRBJ1-5|-|TRBV19
TGTGCCAGTAATGGAGGCAATCAGCCCCAGCATTTT
CASNGGNQPQHF
>13|TRBD2|TRBJ2-1|-|TRBV10-3
TGTGCCATAGGGACTAGCGGGGTCAATGAGCAGTTCTTC
CAIGTSGVNEQFF
>13|TRBD1|TRBJ1-5|-|TRBV28
TGTGCCACCCATGGACAGGGCGAACAGCCCCAGCATTTT
CATHGQGEQPQHF
>19|-|TRBJ2-7|-|TRBV11-2
TGTGCCAGCAGCTTAGATAACCAGAGAGGACTGACGAACACCTACGAGCAGTACTTC
CASSLDNQRGLTNTYEQYF
>14|-|TRBJ1-1|-|TRBV7-2
TGTGCCAGCAGCTTAGCGCTGGTGAACACTGAAGCTTTCTTT
CASSLALVNTEAFF
>14|-|TRBJ1-2|-|TRBV19
TGTGCCAGTAGTATCCCTCCCTTGGCGAACGGCTACACCTTC
CASSIPPLANGYTF
>16|TRBD2|TRBJ2-7|-|TRBV27
TGTGCCAGCAGTTTATCGACGGCCGGGGGGAACAACGAGCAGTACTTC
CASSLSTAGGNNEQYF
>16|-|TRBJ2-3|once|TRBV7-8
TGTGCCAGCAGCTCCCCAGGGACCGGGTTCACAGATACGCAGTATTTT
CASSSPGTGFTDTQYF
>14|TRBD1|TRBJ2-5|-|TRBV19
TGTGCCAGTAGTTCCGGGACAGGGGCAGAGACCCAGTACTTC
CASSSGTGAETQYF
>16|TRBD1|TRBJ1-5|-|TRBV4-1
TGCGCCAGCAGCCAAGATCCGGGACAGGGGTACCAGCCCCAGCATTTT
CASSQDPGQGYQPQHF
>14|-|TRBJ1-5|few|TRBV2
TGTGCCAGCAGTGGACAGGTTAGCAATCAGCCCCAGCATTTT
CASSGQVSNQPQHF
>15|-|TRBJ2-5|-|TRBV5-1
TGCGCCAGCAGCTTGCAACCAGGCCTCCAAGAGACCCAGTACTTC
CASSLQPGLQETQYF
>13|-|TRBJ1-2|-|TRBV6-5
TGTGCCAGCAGCAGAGCTGTCAACTATGGCTACACCTTC
CASSRAVNYGYTF
>12|-|TRBJ1-6|-|TRBV10-3
TGTGCCATCAGTGAGAATAATTCACCCCTCCACTTT
CAISENNSPLHF
>14|TRBD2|TRBJ2-5|-|TRBV18
TGTGCCAGCTCACCGGGACTAGATCAAGAGACCCAGTACTTC
CASSPGLDQETQYF
>16|-|TRBJ1-1|-|TRBV5-5
TGTGCCAGCAGCCTGGGGGACTTTCCTTCCAACACTGAAGCTTTCTTT
CASSLGDFPSNTEAFF